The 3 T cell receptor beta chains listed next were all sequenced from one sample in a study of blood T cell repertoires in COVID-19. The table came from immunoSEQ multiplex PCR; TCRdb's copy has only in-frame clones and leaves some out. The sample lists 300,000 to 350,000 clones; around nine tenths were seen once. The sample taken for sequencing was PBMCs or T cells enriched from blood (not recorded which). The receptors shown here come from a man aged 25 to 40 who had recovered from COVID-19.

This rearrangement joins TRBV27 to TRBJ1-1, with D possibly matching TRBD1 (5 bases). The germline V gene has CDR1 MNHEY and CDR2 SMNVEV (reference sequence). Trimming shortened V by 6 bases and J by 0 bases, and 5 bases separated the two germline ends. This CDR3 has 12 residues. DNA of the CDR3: TGTGCCAGCAGGACAGTGAACACTGAAGCTTTCTTT. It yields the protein CASRTVNTEAFF.

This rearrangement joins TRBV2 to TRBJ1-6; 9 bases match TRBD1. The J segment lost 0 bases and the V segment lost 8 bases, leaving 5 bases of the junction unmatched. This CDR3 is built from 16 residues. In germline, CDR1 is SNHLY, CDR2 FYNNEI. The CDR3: CASGGTGSSYNSPLHF. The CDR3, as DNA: TGTGCCAGCGGGGGGACAGGGAGCTCCTATAATTCACCCCTCCACTTT. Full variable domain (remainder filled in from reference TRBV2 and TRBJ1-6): EPEVTQTPSHQVTQMGQEVILRCVPISNHLYFYWYRQILGQKVEFLVSFYNNEISEKSEIFDDQFSVERPDGSNFTLKIRSTKLEDSAMYFCASGGTGSSYNSPLHFGNGTRLTVT.

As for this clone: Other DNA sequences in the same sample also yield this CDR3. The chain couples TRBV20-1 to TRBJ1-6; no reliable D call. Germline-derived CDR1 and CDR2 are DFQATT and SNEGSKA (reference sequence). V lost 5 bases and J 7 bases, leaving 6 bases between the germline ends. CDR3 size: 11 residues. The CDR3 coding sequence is TGCAGTGCTGGCCTCAATTCACCCCTCCACTTT. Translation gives CSAGLNSPLHF.